The 8 T cell receptor beta chains below come from one sample, sequenced in a study of T cells in Graves' hyperthyroidism and ophthalmopathy (dated by TCRdb to about 2019). Receptor amplification or capture employed multiplex PCR. The sequencer was an Illumina HiSeq 2000. The TCR beta CDR3 regions were amplified from RNA transcripts. A first-round RT-PCR of the TCR CDR3 used the HTBI primer set with the Qiagen OneStep RT-PCR kit. The raw public reads went through TCRdb reprocessing: fastp at Q25, MiXCR clone calling, in-frame beta chains kept. Under each unique CDR3 protein, matching rows form one entry showing the most common genes and DNA. Present in this sample are 400,000 to 450,000 distinct CDR3 sequences, about 15% of which were seen just once. The ten top clones hold less than 15% of the sample. Sequenced: blood. These receptors came from a man between 18 and 29 years old with Graves' ophthalmopathy.

This clonotype has ten or more counts. This sequence joins TRBV6-1 and TRBJ2-1; the match to TRBD2 covers 8 bases. The CDR3 extends over 13 amino acids. V trimming: 6 bases; J trimming: 6 bases; junction bases outside the gene matches: 4. Germline loops: CDR1 MNHNS, CDR2 SASEGT. As DNA, the CDR3 is TGTGCCAGCAGGCGAGCGGGAGTCAATGAGCAGTTCTTC. Translating gives CASRRAGVNEQFF.

A note on this clonotype: This clone may be a read error of a much larger clone one base away. The J gene is TRBJ1-3, the V gene TRBV7-8, with 8 positions matching TRBD1. The CDR3 runs to 15 residues. Trimming at V came to 3 bases and at J to 0 bases, leaving 1 base not matched to a gene. Germline lookup yields CDR1 SGHVS and CDR2 FQNEAQ. In DNA, the CDR3 is TGTGCCAGCAGCTTTGGGACAGGCTCTGGAAACACCATATATTTT. The encoded protein is CASSFGTGSGNTIYF.

In this sample, this clonotype turned up many times. The J gene is TRBJ1-5, the V gene TRBV4-1; D gene ambiguous. The V end lost 2 bases, the J end lost 2 bases, and 7 bases lay between the germline ends. Germline V gene sequence: CDR1 MGHRA, CDR2 YSYEKL. The CDR3 contains 14 residues. In DNA, the CDR3 is TGCGCCAGCAGCCAAATCTCAGGCAATCAGCCCCAGCATTTT. Protein sequence: CASSQISGNQPQHF.

V usage is TRBV6-1 and J usage is TRBJ2-1; TRBD2 agrees at 11 bases. Germline V CDR1 and CDR2: MNHNS, SASEGT. The CDR3 runs to 15 residues. The ends lost 5 bases at V and 9 bases at J; junction bases unmatched: 9. DNA for the CDR3: TGTGCCAGCAGTCTAAGTAGCGGGGGGGCAGGTGAGCAGTTCTTC. Its protein product is CASSLSSGGAGEQFF.

This clonotype was counted many times. The chain links TRBV4-1 to TRBJ1-2; unclear D gene. In germline, CDR1 is MGHRA, CDR2 YSYEKL. This CDR3 region has 13 residues. V was clipped by 1 base and J by 1 base, with 4 bases between them. The CDR3: CASSQVGNYGYTF. The CDR3 region has the DNA TGCGCCAGCAGCCAAGTCGGTAACTATGGCTACACCTTC.

There are many counts of this clonotype. The chain employs TRBV15 and TRBJ1-6; 9 bases match TRBD1. From germline, CDR1 is LNHNV and CDR2 YYDKDF (reference sequence). J gave up 10 bases and V 9 bases, and 4 bases lay outside the gene matches. The CDR3 is 12 amino acids. The CDR3 protein is CATGTGYSPLHF. The CDR3 DNA reads as TGTGCCACTGGGACAGGGTACTCACCCCTCCACTTT.

This clonotype appeared many times. This chain links TRBV2 with TRBJ2-2; D may be TRBD1 or TRBD2 (5 bases each). The CDR3 runs to 18 residues. Germline V CDR1 and CDR2: SNHLY, FYNNEI. Trimming shortened V by 2 bases and J by 0 bases, and 16 bases separated the two germline ends. CDR3: CASSERGSVFTNTGELFF. The CDR3 nucleotides are TGTGCCAGCAGTGAACGGGGCTCAGTTTTTACGAACACCGGGGAGCTGTTTTTT.

This clonotype was observed at least ten times. The J gene is TRBJ2-5, the V gene TRBV5-1; D uncertain. This CDR3 has 14 residues. Trimming took off 1 base at V and 1 base at J, with 8 bases between the two ends. Germline V gene lookup returns CDR1 SGHRS and CDR2 YFSETQ. Written as DNA, the CDR3 is TGCGCCAGCAGCTTGCCACAGACCCAAGAGACCCAGTACTTC. It codes for CASSLPQTQETQYF.